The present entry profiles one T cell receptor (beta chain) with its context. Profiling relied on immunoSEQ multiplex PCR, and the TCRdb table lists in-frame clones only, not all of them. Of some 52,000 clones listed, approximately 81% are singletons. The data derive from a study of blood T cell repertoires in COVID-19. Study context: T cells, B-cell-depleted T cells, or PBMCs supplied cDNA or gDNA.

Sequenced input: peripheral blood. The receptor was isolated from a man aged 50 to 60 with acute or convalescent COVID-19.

This CDR3 is CASSRQGKSGNTIYF. The CDR3 nucleotides read TGTGCCAGCAGTCGGCAGGGGAAATCTGGAAACACCATATATTTT. The chain couples TRBV6-5 to TRBJ1-3, with D possibly TRBD1 on 6 matching bases. The CDR3 contains 15 residues. CDR1 is MNHEY and CDR2 is SVGAGI in the germline V gene. The V gene lost 5 bases and the J gene lost 1 base, with 12 bases spanning the gap.